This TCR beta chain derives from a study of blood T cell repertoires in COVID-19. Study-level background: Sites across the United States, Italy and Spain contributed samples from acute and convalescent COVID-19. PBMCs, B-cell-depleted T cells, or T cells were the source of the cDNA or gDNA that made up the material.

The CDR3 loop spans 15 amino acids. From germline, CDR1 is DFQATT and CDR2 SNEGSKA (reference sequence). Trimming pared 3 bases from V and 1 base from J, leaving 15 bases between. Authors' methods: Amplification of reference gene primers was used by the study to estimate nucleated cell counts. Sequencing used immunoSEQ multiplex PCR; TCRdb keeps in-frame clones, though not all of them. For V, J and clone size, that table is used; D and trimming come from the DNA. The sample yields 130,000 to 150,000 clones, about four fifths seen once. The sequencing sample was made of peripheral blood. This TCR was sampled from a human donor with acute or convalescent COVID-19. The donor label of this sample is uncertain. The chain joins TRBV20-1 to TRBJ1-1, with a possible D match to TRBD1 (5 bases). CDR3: CSASQPYRGNTEAFF. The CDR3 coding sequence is TGCAGTGCTAGTCAACCTTATAGGGGGAACACTGAAGCTTTCTTT.